These T cell receptor beta chains were read from a single sample in a study of blood T cell repertoires in COVID-19. The data were produced by immunoSEQ multiplex PCR, yet TCRdb's version contains in-frame clones alone and is incomplete. Seen here are about 220,000 clones, roughly 84% observed once, and the top ten hold approximately 4%. Sequenced material: peripheral blood. All receptors come from a woman aged 80 or older with acute or convalescent COVID-19. Each CDR3 is given with its conserved first and last residue. The order of the fields is J gene, clone size, D gene, V gene, CDR3 DNA, CDR3 protein. The D gene is left open where the match is weak. Expanded clones are given a class, and other clones once, few, many or no size at all.

TRBJ1-2	NA	NA	TRBV29-1	TGCAGCGTTGATGAACAGGCTTACTATGGCTACACCTTC	CSVDEQAYYGYTF
TRBJ1-1	NA	NA	TRBV6-1	TGTGCCAGCAGTGAAGTTAGTGAAGCTTTCTTT	CASSEVSEAFF
TRBJ2-3	NA	NA	TRBV9	TGTGCCAGCAGCGGACAGCTAGGTACGCAGTATTTT	CASSGQLGTQYF
TRBJ1-1	NA	NA	TRBV6-5	TGTGCCAGCACTCCCCAGGTGGATCGGGAAGCTTTCTTT	CASTPQVDREAFF
TRBJ2-7	NA	NA	TRBV18	TGTGCCAGCTCATCTGGACTGGGGAACTACGAGCAGTACTTC	CASSSGLGNYEQYF
TRBJ1-4	NA	NA	TRBV3-1/TRBV3-2	TGTGCCAGCAGCCAAGATCGGGATAGGAAACTGTTTTTT	CASSQDRDRKLFF
TRBJ1-4	few	TRBD1	TRBV19	TGTGCCAGTAGTATACGGGGGACAGATGAAAAACTGTTTTTT	CASSIRGTDEKLFF
TRBJ2-7	few	NA	TRBV20-1	TGCAGTGCTCCCGGGACATACGAGCAGTACTTC	CSAPGTYEQYF
TRBJ2-1	NA	NA	TRBV11-3	TGTGCCAGCGCCAGGTCCAATGAGCAGTTCTTC	CASARSNEQFF
TRBJ2-2	NA	TRBD2	TRBV7-7	TGTGCCAGCAGAAGACTAGCGGGGGCCGGGGAGCTGTTTTTT	CASRRLAGAGELFF
TRBJ1-2	NA	NA	TRBV3-1/TRBV3-2	TGTGCCAGCAGCCTCCCGGGAGCCGGCTATGGCTACACCTTC	CASSLPGAGYGYTF
TRBJ2-7	NA	TRBD1	TRBV7-9	TGTGCCAGCAGTAACAAAGGACAGGACCCCTACGAGCAGTACTTC	CASSNKGQDPYEQYF
TRBJ2-2	NA	TRBD1	TRBV7-8	TGTGCCAGCAGCTTATCCCTCCAGTGGACAGGGGCGAACACCGGGGAGCTGTTTTTT	CASSLSLQWTGANTGELFF
TRBJ1-2	NA	TRBD1	TRBV28	TGTGCCAGCAGTCTACAGGGGTATGGCTACACCTTC	CASSLQGYGYTF
TRBJ2-2	once	NA	TRBV10-3	TGTGCCATCAGTGTTACAGGTTCGAACACCGGGGAGCTGTTTTTT	CAISVTGSNTGELFF
TRBJ1-6	few	NA	TRBV9	TGTGCCAGCAGCGTAAGGGCGGGGTTGAGCTCCTATAATTCACCCCTCCACTTT	CASSVRAGLSSYNSPLHF
TRBJ1-1	NA	NA	TRBV7-2	TGTGCCAGCAGCATATTTCATGGCAACGCTGAAGCTTTCTTT	CASSIFHGNAEAFF
TRBJ1-1	NA	TRBD1	TRBV10-3	TGTGCCATCAGTGGGGCGGGTAGGGGGCATGGCACTGAAGCTTTCTTT	CAISGAGRGHGTEAFF
TRBJ2-2	NA	NA	TRBV18	TGTGCCAGCTCACCGTCCGGGGACACCGGGGAGCTGTTTTTT	CASSPSGDTGELFF
TRBJ1-2	NA	NA	TRBV6-5	TGTGCCAGCAGTTACGTGGGCGACAGAAACTATGGCTACACCTTC	CASSYVGDRNYGYTF
TRBJ1-3	NA	NA	TRBV6-5	TGTGCCAGCAGTTACAGGGAGTTCGCCGGAAACACCATATATTTT	CASSYREFAGNTIYF
TRBJ2-3	NA	TRBD2	TRBV5-4	TGTGCCAGCAGCCCGGGACTAGCGGGGGCTACCCTCACAGATACGCAGTATTTT	CASSPGLAGATLTDTQYF
TRBJ2-5	few	NA	TRBV5-1	TGCGCCAGCAGCTTGGAGGGGGGGAGAGAGACCCAGTACTTC	CASSLEGGRETQYF
TRBJ1-3	few	NA	TRBV21-1	TGTGCCAGCAGCAAAGAGAAGGGACAGGGGAACGGAAACACCATATATTTT	CASSKEKGQGNGNTIYF
TRBJ1-1	NA	NA	TRBV27	TGTGCCAGCAGTTTATCGGCTGGGGTGAGGGTAGTCACTGAAGCTTTCTTT	CASSLSAGVRVVTEAFF
TRBJ1-2	NA	TRBD1	TRBV28	TGTGCCAGCCGGGACAGCAACTATGGCTACACCTTC	CASRDSNYGYTF
TRBJ1-2	NA	TRBD1	TRBV5-1	TGCGCCAGCAGCCCCGGGACAGGGGGAAATGGCTACACCTTC	CASSPGTGGNGYTF
TRBJ2-4	NA	TRBD2	TRBV6-5	TGTGCCAGCAGTCGACTAGCGGGAGTGATTTACTTC	CASSRLAGVIYF
TRBJ2-3	NA	TRBD2	TRBV5-1	TGCGCCAGCAGCTTGGGACTAGCGGGGGGGACAGATACGCAGTATTTT	CASSLGLAGGTDTQYF
TRBJ1-4	NA	TRBD1	TRBV4-1	TGCGCCAGCAGCCAAACCCGGACAGGGGAAAATGAAAAACTGTTTTTT	CASSQTRTGENEKLFF
TRBJ1-2	NA	NA	TRBV5-1	TGCGCCAGCGGCCGGGGTTTTCCTGCGGAGGGAGGCTACACCTTC	CASGRGFPAEGGYTF
TRBJ1-5	NA	NA	TRBV19	TGTGCCAGTAGTCCCAGGGCCGATGGACAGCCCCAGCATTTT	CASSPRADGQPQHF
TRBJ1-2	NA	TRBD1	TRBV5-1	TGCGCCAGCAGCCCCGGACAGGTTAACTATGGCTACACCTTC	CASSPGQVNYGYTF
TRBJ2-3	NA	NA	TRBV7-2	TGTGCCAGCAAATTGTCGGGGGGCGGTTCAGATACGCAGTATTTT	CASKLSGGGSDTQYF
TRBJ1-2	NA	NA	TRBV5-4	TGTGCCAGCAGCCTATACAGTTATGGCTACACCTTC	CASSLYSYGYTF
TRBJ1-4	NA	TRBD1	TRBV18	TGTGCCAGCTCACCGGACAGGACTAATGAAAAACTGTTTTTT	CASSPDRTNEKLFF
TRBJ1-5	NA	TRBD1	TRBV7-9	TGTGCCAGCAGCCTCACAGGGGGCTATGGTAATCAGCCCCAGCATTTT	CASSLTGGYGNQPQHF
TRBJ1-2	NA	TRBD1	TRBV29-1	TGCAGCGTTCCCTCCACCGGAAAGGACAGGACCCACTCCTCTAACTATGGCTACACCTTC	CSVPSTGKDRTHSSNYGYTF
TRBJ1-6	NA	NA	TRBV10-2	TGCGCCAGCAGTGAGGTAGGGACATCCCTCCACTTT	CASSEVGTSLHF
TRBJ2-3	NA	NA	TRBV11-2	TGTGCCAGCAGCAGCCTCACAGATACGCAGTATTTT	CASSSLTDTQYF
TRBJ1-1	NA	NA	TRBV28	TGTGCCAGCAGACCCTCGACTGGTGAGGGAGCTGAAGCTTTCTTT	CASRPSTGEGAEAFF
TRBJ2-1	NA	TRBD2	TRBV2	TGTGCCAGCAGTCGGACTAGCGGGGATCATAACTACAATGAGCAGTTCTTC	CASSRTSGDHNYNEQFF
TRBJ2-5	NA	NA	TRBV5-1	TGCGCCAGCAGCCCCCAGTCCCAAGAGACCCAGTACTTC	CASSPQSQETQYF
TRBJ2-7	NA	NA	TRBV12-3/TRBV12-4	TGTGCCAGCAGTTTAGCGGGGGGATACGAGCAGTACTTC	CASSLAGGYEQYF
TRBJ2-1	NA	NA	TRBV18	TGTGCCAGCTCACTTTCAGGGAATGAGCAGTTCTTC	CASSLSGNEQFF
TRBJ1-3	few	NA	TRBV4-1	TGCGCCAGCAGCCAAGACTCCGGGACTTTCAGTTTCTCTGGAAACACCATATATTTT	CASSQDSGTFSFSGNTIYF
TRBJ2-5	NA	TRBD1	TRBV5-8	TGTGCCAGCAGCTCCGGGGTAGCCGGACAGGGGGTGGAGACCCAGTACTTC	CASSSGVAGQGVETQYF
TRBJ1-2	once	TRBD1	TRBV28	TGTGCCACCCGGCCGGGACAGGCCCCTGGTGGCTACACCTTC	CATRPGQAPGGYTF
TRBJ2-2	NA	NA	TRBV13	TGTGCCAGCAGCTTAAAGGGATACGCGGGGTTCACCGGGGAGCTGTTTTTT	CASSLKGYAGFTGELFF
TRBJ1-5	few	NA	TRBV2	TGTGCCAGCACCGAAGGTGGGACTTCCCAACATTTT	CASTEGGTSQHF
TRBJ1-5	NA	TRBD1	TRBV28	TGTGCCAGCAGTGCCGGACAGGGCGATCAGCCCCAGCATTTT	CASSAGQGDQPQHF
TRBJ2-7	NA	NA	TRBV28	TGTGCCAGCAGGCCCAGGACAGACTCCTACGAGCAGTACTTC	CASRPRTDSYEQYF
TRBJ1-2	NA	TRBD1	TRBV5-6	TGTGCCAGCAGCCCGGACAGGGGAGACTATGGCTACACCTTC	CASSPDRGDYGYTF
TRBJ1-5	few	NA	TRBV6-2/TRBV6-3	TGTGCCAGCAGCGTCGCCGCAGGGCTTCAGCCCCAGCATTTT	CASSVAAGLQPQHF
TRBJ2-5	NA	TRBD1	TRBV5-1	TGCGCCAGCAGCTTGGAAGGGGGCGGGGAGACCCAGTACTTC	CASSLEGGGETQYF